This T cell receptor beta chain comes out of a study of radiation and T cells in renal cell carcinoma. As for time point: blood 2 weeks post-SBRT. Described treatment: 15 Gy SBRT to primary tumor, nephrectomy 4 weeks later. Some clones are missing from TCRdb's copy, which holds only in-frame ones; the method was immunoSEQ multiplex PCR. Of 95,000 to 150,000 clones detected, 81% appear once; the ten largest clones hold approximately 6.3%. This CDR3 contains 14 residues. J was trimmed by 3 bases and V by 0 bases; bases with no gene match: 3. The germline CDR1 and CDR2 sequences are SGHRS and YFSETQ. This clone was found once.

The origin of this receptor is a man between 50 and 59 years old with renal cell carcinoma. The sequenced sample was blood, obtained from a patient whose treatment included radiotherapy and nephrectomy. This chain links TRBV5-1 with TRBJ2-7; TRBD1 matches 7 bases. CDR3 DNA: TGCGCCAGCAGCTTGGTGGGACAGATCTACGAGCAGTACTTC. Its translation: CASSLVGQIYEQYF.